This T cell receptor (beta chain) is from a study of PD-1 blockade in classical Hodgkin lymphoma. From germline, CDR1 is LNHDA and CDR2 SQIVND (reference sequence). The CDR3 is 14 amino acids. J lost 4 bases, V lost 6 bases, and 8 bases had no gene match. Repertoires were generated with immunoSEQ multiplex PCR, while TCRdb's copy carries only in-frame clones and drops some. The data contain fewer than 35,000 clones, roughly four fifths of them singletons. The time point denotes: cycle 4 day 1 (C4D1), after five to seven weeks of nivolumab. Every patient was affected by relapse after autologous stem cell transplantation, while exposure to brentuximab vedotin was not uniform. Investigators isolated CD4+ T cells from thawed PBMCs through magnetic negative selection.

The sequence came from a human donor with classical Hodgkin lymphoma. Sequencing used CD4+ T cells from blood, obtained before the fourth cycle of nivolumab. This sequence joins TRBV19 and TRBJ1-2; 7 nucleotides line up with TRBD1. The CDR3 here is CASRSRQGIYGYTF. In nucleotides, the CDR3 is TGTGCCAGTAGATCCAGACAGGGAATCTATGGCTACACCTTC.